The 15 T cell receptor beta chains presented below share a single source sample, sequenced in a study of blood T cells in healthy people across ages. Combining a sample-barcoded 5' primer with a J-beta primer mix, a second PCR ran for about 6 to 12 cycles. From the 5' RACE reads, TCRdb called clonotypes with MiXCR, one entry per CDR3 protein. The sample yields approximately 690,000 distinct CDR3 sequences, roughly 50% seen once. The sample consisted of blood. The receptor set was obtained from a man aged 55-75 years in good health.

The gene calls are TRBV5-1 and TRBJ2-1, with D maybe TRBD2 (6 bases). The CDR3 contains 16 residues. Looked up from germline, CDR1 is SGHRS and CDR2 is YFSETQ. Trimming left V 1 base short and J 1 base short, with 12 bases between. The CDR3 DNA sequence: TGCGCCAGCAGCTTGTCGGGAGATCAATCCTACAATGAGCAGTTCTTC. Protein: CASSLSGDQSYNEQFF.

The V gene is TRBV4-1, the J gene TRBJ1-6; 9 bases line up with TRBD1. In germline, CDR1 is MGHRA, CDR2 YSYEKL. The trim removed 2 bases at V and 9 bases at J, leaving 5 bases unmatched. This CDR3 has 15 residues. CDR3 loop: CASSQIGQGRSPLHF. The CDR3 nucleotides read TGCGCCAGCAGCCAAATAGGACAGGGGCGTTCACCCCTCCACTTT.

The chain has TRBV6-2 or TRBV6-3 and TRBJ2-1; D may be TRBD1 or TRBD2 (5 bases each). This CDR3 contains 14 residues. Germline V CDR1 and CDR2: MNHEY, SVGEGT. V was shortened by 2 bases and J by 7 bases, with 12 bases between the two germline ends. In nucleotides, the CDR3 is TGTGCCAGCAGTTACCGGCAGGGACGAAATGAGCAGTTCTTC. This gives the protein CASSYRQGRNEQFF.

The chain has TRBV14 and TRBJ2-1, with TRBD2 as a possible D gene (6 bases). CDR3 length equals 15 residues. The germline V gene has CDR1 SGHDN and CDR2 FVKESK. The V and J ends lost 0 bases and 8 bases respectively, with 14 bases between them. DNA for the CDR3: TGTGCCAGCAGCCAAGAGAGGGGACTTGGCGATGAGCAGTTCTTC. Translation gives CASSQERGLGDEQFF.

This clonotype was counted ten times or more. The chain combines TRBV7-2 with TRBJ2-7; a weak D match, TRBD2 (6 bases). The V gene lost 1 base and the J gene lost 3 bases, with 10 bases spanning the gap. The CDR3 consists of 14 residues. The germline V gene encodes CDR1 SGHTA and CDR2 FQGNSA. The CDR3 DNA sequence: TGTGCCAGCAGCTTAGGACTAGATGACTACGAGCAGTACTTC. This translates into CASSLGLDDYEQYF.

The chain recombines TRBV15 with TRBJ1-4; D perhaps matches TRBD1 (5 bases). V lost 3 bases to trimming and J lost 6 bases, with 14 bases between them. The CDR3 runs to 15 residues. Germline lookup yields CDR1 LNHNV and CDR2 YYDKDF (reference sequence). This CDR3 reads CATSSDRGDDEKLFF. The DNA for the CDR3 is TGTGCCACCAGCAGTGACAGAGGTGATGATGAAAAACTGTTTTTT.

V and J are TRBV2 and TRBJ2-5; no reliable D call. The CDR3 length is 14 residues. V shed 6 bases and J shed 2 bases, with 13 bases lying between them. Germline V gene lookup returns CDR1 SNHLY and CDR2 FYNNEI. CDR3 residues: CASSRLEGQETQYF. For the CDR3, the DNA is TGTGCCAGCAGCCGACTCGAAGGGCAAGAGACCCAGTACTTC.

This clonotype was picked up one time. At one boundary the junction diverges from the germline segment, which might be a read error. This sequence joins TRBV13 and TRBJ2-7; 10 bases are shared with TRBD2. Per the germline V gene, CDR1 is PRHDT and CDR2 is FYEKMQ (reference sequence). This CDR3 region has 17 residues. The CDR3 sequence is CASSPPRLAGESYEQYF. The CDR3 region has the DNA TGCGCCAGCAGCCCCCCGCGGCTAGCGGGGGAGTCCTACGAGCAGTACTTC.

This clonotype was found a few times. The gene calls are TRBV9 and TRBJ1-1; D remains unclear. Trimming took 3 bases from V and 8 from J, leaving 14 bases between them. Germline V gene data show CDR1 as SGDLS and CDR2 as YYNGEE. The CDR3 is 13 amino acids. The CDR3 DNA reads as TGTGCCAGCAGCGCCTCGGGGAGAGGGGAAGCTTTCTTT. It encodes CASSASGRGEAFF.

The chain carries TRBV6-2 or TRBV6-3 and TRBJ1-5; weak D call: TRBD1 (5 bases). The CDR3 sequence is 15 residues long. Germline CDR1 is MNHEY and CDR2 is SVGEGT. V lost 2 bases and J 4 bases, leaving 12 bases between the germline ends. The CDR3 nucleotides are TGTGCCAGCAGTTACGGAGGGGACCATAATCAGCCCCAGCATTTT. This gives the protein CASSYGGDHNQPQHF.

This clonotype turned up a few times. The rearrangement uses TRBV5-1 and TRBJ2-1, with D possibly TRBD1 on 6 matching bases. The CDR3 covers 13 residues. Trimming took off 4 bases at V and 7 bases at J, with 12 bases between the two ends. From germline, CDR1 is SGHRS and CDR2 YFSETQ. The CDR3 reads CASSVQGPNEQFF. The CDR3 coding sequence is TGCGCCAGCAGCGTACAGGGTCCTAATGAGCAGTTCTTC.

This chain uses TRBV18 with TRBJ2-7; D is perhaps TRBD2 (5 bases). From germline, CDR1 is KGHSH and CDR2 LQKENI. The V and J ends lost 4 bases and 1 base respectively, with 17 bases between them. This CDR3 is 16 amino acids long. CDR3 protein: CASSLLVSSGSYEQYF. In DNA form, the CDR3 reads TGTGCCAGCTCACTATTGGTGTCCAGCGGTTCCTACGAGCAGTACTTC. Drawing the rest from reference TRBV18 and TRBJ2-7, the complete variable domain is NAGVMQNPRHLVRRRGQEARLRCSPMKGHSHVYWYRQLPEEGLKFMVYLQKENIIDESGMPKERFSAEFPKEGPSILRIQQVVRGDSAAYFCASSLLVSSGSYEQYFGPGTRLTVT.

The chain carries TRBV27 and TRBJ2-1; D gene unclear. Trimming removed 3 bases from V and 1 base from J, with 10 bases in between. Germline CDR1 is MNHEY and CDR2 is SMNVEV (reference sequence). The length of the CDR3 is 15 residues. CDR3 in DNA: TGTGCCAGCAGTTTCCAAGGATATTCCTACAATGAGCAGTTCTTC. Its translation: CASSFQGYSYNEQFF.

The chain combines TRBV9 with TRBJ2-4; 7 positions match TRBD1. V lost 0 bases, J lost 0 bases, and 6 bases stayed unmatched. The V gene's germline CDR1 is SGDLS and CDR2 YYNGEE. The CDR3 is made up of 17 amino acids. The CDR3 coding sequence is TGTGCCAGCAGCGTAGGGGAAGGGACAGTAGCCAAAAACATTCAGTACTTC. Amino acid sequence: CASSVGEGTVAKNIQYF.

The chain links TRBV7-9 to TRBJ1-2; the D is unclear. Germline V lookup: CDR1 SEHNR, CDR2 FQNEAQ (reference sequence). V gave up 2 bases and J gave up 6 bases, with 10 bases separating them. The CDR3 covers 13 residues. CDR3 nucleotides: TGTGCCAGCAGCTTAAATATCAGAGATGGCTACACCTTC. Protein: CASSLNIRDGYTF.